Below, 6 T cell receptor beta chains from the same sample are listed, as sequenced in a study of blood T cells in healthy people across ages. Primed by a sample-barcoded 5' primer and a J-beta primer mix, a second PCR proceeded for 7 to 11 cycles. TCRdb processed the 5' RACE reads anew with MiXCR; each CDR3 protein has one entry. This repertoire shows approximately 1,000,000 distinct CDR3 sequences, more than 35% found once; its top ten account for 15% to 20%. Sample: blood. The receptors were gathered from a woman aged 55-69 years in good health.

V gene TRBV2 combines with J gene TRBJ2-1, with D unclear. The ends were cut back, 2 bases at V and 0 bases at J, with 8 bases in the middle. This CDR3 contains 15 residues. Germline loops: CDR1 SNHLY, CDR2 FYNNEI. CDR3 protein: CASSEYGSSYNEQFF. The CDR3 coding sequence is TGTGCCAGCAGTGAATATGGTAGCTCCTACAATGAGCAGTTCTTC.

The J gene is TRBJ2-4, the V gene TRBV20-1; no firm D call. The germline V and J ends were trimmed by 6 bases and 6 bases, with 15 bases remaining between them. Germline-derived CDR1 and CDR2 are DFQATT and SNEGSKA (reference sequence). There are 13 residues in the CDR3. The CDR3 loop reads CSAPEPYRNIQYF. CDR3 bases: TGCAGTGCCCCAGAGCCTTATAGAAACATTCAGTACTTC.

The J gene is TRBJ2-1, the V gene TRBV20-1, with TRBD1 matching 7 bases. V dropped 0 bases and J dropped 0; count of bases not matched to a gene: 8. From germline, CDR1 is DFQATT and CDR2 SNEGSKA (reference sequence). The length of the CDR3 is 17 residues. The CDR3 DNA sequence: TGCAGTGCTAGAGAGAGAGGGGGCCGGGGCTCCTACAATGAGCAGTTCTTC. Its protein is CSARERGGRGSYNEQFF.

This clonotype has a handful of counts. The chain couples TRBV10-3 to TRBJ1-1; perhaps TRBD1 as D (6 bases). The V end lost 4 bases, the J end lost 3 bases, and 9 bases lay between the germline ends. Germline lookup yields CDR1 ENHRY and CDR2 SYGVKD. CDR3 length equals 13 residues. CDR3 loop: CAISGGGDTEAFF. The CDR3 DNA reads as TGTGCCATCAGTGGAGGGGGGGACACTGAAGCTTTCTTT.

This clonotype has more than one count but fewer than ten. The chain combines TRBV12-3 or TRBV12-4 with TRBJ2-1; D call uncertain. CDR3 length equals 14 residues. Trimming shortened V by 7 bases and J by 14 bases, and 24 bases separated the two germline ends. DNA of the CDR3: TGTGCCAGCAAAACGGATGTTCGTCGGGCCGAAAAGTTCTTC. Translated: CASKTDVRRAEKFF.

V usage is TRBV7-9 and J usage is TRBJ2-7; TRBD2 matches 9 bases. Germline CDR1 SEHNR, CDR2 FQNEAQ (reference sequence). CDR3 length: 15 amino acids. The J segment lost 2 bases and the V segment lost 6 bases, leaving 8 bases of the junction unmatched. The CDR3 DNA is TGTGCCAGCAGGTCGACTAGCGGAGAACCCTACGAGCAGTACTTC. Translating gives CASRSTSGEPYEQYF.